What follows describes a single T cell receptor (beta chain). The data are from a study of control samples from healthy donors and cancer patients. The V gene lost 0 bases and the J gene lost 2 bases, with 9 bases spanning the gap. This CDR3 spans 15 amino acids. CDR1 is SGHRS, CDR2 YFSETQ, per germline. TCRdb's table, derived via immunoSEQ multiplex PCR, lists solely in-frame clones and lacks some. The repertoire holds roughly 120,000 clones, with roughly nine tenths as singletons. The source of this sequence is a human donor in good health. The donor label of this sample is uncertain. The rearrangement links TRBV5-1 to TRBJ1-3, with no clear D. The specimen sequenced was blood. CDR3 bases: TGCGCCAGCAGCTTGGAAGGAATGGCTGGAAACACCATATATTTT. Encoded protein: CASSLEGMAGNTIYF.